This T cell receptor beta chain was sequenced during a study of blood T cell repertoires in COVID-19. On the study more broadly: Whether acute or convalescent, the COVID-19 samples came from the United States, Italy and Spain. PBMCs, B-cell-depleted T cells, or T cells were the source of the cDNA or gDNA that made up the material.

Living in roughly 23 US areas, the participants were between roughly 18 and 90 years of age. Germline values: CDR1 SNHLY, CDR2 FYNNEI. This CDR3 spans 12 amino acids. Trimming shortened V by 4 bases and J by 4 bases, and 7 bases separated the two germline ends. Sequencing used immunoSEQ multiplex PCR; TCRdb keeps in-frame clones, though not all of them. The data show roughly 180,000 clones, about four fifths seen once. The receptor was isolated from a man aged 55 to 70 who had recovered from COVID-19. V is TRBV2 and J is TRBJ2-5; D unresolved. Sequencing was done on a sample of PBMCs or T cells enriched from blood (not recorded which). The CDR3 here is CASSGPVETQYF. Here the CDR3 DNA reads TGTGCCAGCAGTGGGCCAGTAGAGACCCAGTACTTC.